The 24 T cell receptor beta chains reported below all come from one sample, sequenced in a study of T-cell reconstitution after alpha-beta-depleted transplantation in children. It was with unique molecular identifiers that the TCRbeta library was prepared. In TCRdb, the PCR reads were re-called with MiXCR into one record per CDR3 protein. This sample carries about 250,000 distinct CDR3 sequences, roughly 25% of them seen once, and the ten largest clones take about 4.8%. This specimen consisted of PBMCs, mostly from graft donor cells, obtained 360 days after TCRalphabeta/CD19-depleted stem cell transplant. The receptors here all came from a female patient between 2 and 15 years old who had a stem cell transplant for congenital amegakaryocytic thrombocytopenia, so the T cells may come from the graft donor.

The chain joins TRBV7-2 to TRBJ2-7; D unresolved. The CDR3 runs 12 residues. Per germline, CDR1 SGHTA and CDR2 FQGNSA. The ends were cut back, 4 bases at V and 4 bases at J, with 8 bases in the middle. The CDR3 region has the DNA TGTGCCAGCAGCTCGCGGAATTACGAGCAGTACTTC. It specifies CASSSRNYEQYF.

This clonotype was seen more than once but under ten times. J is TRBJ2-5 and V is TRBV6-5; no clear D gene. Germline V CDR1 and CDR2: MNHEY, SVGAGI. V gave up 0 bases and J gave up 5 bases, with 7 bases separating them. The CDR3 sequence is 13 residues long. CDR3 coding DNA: TGTGCCAGCAGTTACTCGTTCGGGGAGACCCAGTACTTC. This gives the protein CASSYSFGETQYF.

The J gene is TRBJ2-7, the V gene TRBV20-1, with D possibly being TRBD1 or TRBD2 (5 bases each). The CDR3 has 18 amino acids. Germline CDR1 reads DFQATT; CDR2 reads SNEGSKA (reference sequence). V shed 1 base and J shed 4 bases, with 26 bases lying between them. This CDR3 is CSARGGNFLGVSRYEQYF. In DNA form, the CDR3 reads TGCAGTGCTAGAGGGGGGAATTTTTTGGGAGTATCCAGATACGAGCAGTACTTC.

CDR3 region: CSARSAESYEQYF. In DNA form, the CDR3 reads TGCAGTGCTAGATCGGCAGAGTCCTACGAGCAGTACTTC. The chain recombines TRBV20-1 with TRBJ2-7; no clear D gene. CDR1 and CDR2 from the germline V gene are DFQATT and SNEGSKA (reference sequence). This CDR3 is built from 13 residues. Deletions cut 2 bases from V and 1 base from J, with 9 bases between.

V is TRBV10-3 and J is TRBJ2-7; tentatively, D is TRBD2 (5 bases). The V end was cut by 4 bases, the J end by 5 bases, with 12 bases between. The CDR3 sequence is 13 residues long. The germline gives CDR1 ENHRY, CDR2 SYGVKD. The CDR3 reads CAISAGEKDEQYF. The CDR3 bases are TGTGCCATCAGTGCCGGGGAGAAGGACGAGCAGTACTTC.

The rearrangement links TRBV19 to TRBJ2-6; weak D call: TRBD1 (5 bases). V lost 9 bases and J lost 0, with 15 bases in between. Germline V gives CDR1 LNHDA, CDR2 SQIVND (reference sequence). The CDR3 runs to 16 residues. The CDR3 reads CASMGPPYSGANVLTF. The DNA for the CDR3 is TGTGCCAGCATGGGGCCACCTTACTCTGGGGCCAACGTCCTGACTTTC.

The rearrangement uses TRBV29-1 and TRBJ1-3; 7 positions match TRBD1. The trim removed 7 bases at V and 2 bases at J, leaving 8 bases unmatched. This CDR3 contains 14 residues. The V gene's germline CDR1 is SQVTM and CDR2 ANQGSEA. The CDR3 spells CSGTTGIAGNTIYF. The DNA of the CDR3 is TGCAGCGGGACGACAGGGATAGCTGGAAACACCATATATTTT.

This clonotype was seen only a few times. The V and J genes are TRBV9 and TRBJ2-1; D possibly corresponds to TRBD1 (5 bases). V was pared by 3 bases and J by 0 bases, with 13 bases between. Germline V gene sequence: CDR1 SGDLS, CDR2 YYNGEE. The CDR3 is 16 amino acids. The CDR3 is CASSAQNRLSYNEQFF. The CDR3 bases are TGTGCCAGCAGCGCTCAAAACAGGCTCTCCTACAATGAGCAGTTCTTC.

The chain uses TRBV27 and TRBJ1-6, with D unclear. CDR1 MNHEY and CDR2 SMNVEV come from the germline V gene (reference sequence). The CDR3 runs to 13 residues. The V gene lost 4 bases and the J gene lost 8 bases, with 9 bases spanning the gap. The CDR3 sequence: CASSYSVDSPLHF. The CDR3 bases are TGTGCCAGCAGTTACTCCGTCGATTCACCCCTCCACTTT.

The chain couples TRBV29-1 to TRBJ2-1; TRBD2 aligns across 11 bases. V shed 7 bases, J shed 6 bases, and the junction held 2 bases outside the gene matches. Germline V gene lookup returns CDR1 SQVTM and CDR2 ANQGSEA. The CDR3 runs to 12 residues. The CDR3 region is CSAGTSGNEQFF. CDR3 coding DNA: TGCAGCGCCGGGACTAGCGGCAATGAGCAGTTCTTC.

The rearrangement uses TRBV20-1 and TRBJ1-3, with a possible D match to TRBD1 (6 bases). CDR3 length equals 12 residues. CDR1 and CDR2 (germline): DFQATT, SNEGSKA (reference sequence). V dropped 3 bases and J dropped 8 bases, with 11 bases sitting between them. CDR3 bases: TGCAGTGCTAGCAGGGGTTGGGACACCATATATTTT. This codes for CSASRGWDTIYF.

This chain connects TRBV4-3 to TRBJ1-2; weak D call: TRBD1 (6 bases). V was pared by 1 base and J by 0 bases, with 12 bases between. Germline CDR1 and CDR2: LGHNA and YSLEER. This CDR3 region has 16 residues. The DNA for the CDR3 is TGCGCCAGCAGCCAAGGCAGGGGCCGAGCTAACTATGGCTACACCTTC. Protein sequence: CASSQGRGRANYGYTF.

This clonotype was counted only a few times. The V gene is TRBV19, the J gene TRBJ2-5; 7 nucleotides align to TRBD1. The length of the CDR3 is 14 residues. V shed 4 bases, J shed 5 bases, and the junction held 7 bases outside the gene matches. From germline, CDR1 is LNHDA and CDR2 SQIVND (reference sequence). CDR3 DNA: TGTGCCAGTAGTACGGACAGGCGCTGGGAGACCCAGTACTTC. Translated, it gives CASSTDRRWETQYF.

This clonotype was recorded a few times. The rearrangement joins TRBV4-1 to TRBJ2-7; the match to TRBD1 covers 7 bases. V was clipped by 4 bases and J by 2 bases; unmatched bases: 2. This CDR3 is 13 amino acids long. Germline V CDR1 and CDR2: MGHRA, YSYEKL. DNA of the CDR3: TGCGCCAGCAGCCCCGGACAGGCCTACGAGCAGTACTTC. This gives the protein CASSPGQAYEQYF.

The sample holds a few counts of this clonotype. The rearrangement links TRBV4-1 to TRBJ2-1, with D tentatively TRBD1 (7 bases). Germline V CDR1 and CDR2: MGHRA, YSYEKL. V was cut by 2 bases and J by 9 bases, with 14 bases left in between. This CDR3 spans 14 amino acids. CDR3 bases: TGCGCCAGCAGCCAAATTCTCCAGGGGGGTGAGCAGTTCTTC. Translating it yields CASSQILQGGEQFF.

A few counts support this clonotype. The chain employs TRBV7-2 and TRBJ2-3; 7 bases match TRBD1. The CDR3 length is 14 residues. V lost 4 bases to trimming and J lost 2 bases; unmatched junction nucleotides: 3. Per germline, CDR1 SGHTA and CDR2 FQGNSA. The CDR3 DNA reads TGTGCCAGCAGCTCGGGACAGCACACAGATACGCAGTATTTT. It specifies CASSSGQHTDTQYF. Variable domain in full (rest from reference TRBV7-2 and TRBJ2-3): GAGVSQSPSNKVTEKGKDVELRCDPISGHTALYWYRQSLGQGLEFLIYFQGNSAPDKSGLPSDRFSAERTGGSVSTLTIQRTQQEDSAVYLCASSSGQHTDTQYFGPGTRLTVL.

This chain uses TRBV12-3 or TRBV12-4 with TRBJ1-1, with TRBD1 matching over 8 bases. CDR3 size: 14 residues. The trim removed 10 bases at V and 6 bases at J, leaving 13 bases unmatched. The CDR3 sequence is CANEPRTGSPEAFF. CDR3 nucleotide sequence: TGTGCCAATGAGCCTAGGACAGGGAGCCCTGAAGCTTTCTTT.

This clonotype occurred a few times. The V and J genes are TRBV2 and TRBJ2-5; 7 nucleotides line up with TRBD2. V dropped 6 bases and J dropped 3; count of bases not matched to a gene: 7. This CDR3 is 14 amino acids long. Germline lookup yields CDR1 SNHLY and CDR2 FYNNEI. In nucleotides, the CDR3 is TGTGCCAGCAGAAGACTAGCCGAGAAAGAGACCCAGTACTTC. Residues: CASRRLAEKETQYF.

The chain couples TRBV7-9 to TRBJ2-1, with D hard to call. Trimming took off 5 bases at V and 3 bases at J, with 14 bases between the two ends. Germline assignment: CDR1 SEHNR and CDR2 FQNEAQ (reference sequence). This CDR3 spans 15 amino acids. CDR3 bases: TGTGCCAGCAGCGCCCGTTTTGGCAGCTACAATGAGCAGTTCTTC. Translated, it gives CASSARFGSYNEQFF.

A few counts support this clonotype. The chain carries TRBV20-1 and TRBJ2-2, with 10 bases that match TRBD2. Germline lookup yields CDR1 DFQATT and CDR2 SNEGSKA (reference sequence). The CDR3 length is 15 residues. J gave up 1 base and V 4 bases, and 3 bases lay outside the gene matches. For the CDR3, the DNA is TGCAGTGCTACGCCTAGCGGGAGGAACACCGGGGAGCTGTTTTTT. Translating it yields CSATPSGRNTGELFF.

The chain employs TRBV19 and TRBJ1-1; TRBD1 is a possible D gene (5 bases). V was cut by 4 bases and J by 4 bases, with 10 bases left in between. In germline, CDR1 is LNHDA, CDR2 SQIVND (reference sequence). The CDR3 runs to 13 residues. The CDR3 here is CASSNGGTTEAFF. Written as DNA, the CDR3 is TGTGCCAGTAGTAATGGGGGAACCACTGAAGCTTTCTTT. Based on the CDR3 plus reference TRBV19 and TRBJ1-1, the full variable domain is DGGITQSPKYLFRKEGQNVTLSCEQNLNHDAMYWYRQDPGQGLRLIYYSQIVNDFQKGDIAEGYSVSREKKESFPLTVTSAQKNPTAFYLCASSNGGTTEAFFGQGTRLTVV.

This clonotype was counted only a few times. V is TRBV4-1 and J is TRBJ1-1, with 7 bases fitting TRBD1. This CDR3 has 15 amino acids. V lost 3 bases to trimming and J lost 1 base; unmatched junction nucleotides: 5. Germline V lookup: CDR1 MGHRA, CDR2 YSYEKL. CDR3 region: CASSHYDRENTEAFF. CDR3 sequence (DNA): TGCGCCAGCAGCCATTATGACAGGGAGAACACTGAAGCTTTCTTT.

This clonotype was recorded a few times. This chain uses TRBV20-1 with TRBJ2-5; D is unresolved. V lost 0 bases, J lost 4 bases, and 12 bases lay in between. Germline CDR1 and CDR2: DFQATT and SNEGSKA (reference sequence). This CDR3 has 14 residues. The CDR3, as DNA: TGCAGTGCTAGAGATCCATTACTTCCAGAGACCCAGTACTTC. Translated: CSARDPLLPETQYF.

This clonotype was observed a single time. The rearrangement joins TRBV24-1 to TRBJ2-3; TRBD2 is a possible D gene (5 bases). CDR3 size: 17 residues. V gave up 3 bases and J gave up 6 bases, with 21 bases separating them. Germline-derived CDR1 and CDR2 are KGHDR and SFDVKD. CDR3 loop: CATSDITPGTPLDTQYF. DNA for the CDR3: TGTGCCACCAGTGATATTACTCCGGGAACGCCCTTGGATACGCAGTATTTT.